This TCR beta chain was sequenced during a study of OX40 agonist ivuxolimab in advanced cancers. Background on the study: Three patients, one with hepatocellular carcinoma and two with cutaneous melanoma, responded partially. Whole-study results and caveats: On average, CD8+ T cells showed a greater number of expanded clones than CD4+. Certain nonresponders additionally had low normalized T-cell clonal expansion.

The CDR3 runs to 14 residues. From germline, CDR1 is LNHDA and CDR2 SQIVND (reference sequence). The trim removed 4 bases at V and 3 bases at J, leaving 3 bases unmatched. Of note for this clone: Its target is not known.

Assay used: immunoSEQ multiplex PCR; TCRdb lists only in-frame clones, some missing. This table holds about 120,000 clones, 75% to 90% found once. The chain has TRBV19 and TRBJ2-7; 10 bases are shared with TRBD1. This clonotype was obtained from an adult with an advanced solid tumor such as melanoma, head and neck, liver or kidney cancer. Specimen: CD4+ or CD8+ T cells sorted from blood, collected in a trial of the OX40 agonist ivuxolimab. DNA of the CDR3: TGTGCCAGTAGTACCCGGACAGGGGGCTACGAGCAGTACTTC. Its translation is CASSTRTGGYEQYF.